This T cell receptor (beta chain) was observed in a study of T cells after yellow fever vaccination. In TCRdb, the 5' RACE reads were re-called with MiXCR into one record per CDR3 protein. This table holds around 530,000 distinct CDR3 sequences, around 16% found once. CDR1 and CDR2 (germline): SGHAT, FQDESV (reference sequence). Deletions cut 5 bases from V and 10 bases from J, with 18 bases between. This CDR3 contains 15 residues. This clonotype was seen a few times. This TCR came from a man younger than 30 who received the YFV17D yellow fever vaccine. The V and J genes are TRBV11-1 and TRBJ1-6; maybe TRBD1 (6 bases). This sample comprised PBMCs, obtained about 5 days after the first yellow fever vaccination. The CDR3, as DNA: TGTGCCAGCAGCCCTACTCGGACAGTTCGGTCACCCCTCCACTTT. It encodes CASSPTRTVRSPLHF.